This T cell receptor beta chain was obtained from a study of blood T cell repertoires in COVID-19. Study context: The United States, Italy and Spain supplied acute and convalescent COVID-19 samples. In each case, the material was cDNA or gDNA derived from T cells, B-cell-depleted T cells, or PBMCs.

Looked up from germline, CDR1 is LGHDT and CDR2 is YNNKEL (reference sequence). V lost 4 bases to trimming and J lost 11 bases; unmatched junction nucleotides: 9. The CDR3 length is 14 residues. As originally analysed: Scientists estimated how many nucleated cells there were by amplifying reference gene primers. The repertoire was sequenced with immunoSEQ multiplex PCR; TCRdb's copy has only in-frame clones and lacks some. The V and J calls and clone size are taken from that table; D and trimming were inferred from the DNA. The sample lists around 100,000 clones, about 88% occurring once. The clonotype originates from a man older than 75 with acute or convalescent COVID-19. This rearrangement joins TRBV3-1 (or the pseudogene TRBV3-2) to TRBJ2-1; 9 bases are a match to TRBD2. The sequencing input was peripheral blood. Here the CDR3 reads CASSLSSGTSKQFF. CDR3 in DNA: TGTGCCAGCAGCCTTTCGTCCGGGACTAGCAAGCAGTTCTTC.